A single TCR beta chain is shown here with its context. This entry belongs to a study of blood T cell repertoires in COVID-19. Looking at the study overall: Whether acute or convalescent, the COVID-19 samples came from the United States, Italy and Spain. PBMCs, B-cell-depleted T cells, or T cells were the source of the cDNA or gDNA that made up the material.

V dropped 3 bases and J dropped 9; count of bases not matched to a gene: 4. Germline CDR1 is LGHNA and CDR2 is YSLEER. The CDR3 consists of 14 residues. Authors' analysis steps: Researchers report that nucleated cell counts were estimated from reference gene primer amplification. The protocol was immunoSEQ multiplex PCR, while the TCRdb copy is restricted to in-frame clones and leaves out a portion. V, J and clone size are those of that table, while D and trimming were read from the DNA. The sample includes some 80,000 clones, 80% to 85% of them seen just once. Specimen: peripheral blood. V gene TRBV4-3 combines with J gene TRBJ2-1, with TRBD2 matching over 11 bases. This TCR came from an elderly man with acute or convalescent COVID-19. The CDR3 loop reads CASSHSGRAGEQFF. DNA for the CDR3: TGCGCCAGCAGCCATAGCGGGAGGGCCGGTGAGCAGTTCTTC.